This entry is about one T cell receptor (beta chain). What it binds is unknown. Germline assignment: CDR1 MNHEY and CDR2 SMNVEV (reference sequence). This CDR3 is 14 amino acids long. V shed 6 bases and J 0 bases; nucleotides not matched to a gene: 4. TCRdb keeps only in-frame clones here, not all; method: immunoSEQ multiplex PCR. The data show around 300,000 clones, approximately 86% seen once. It was the roughly 110-subject validation cohort, separate from the approximately 700-subject first cohort, to which the donors belonged. The data were obtained in a study of cytomegalovirus exposure and HLA in healthy donors. Study findings and constraints: The tendency of first-cohort TCR clusters to co-occur in the approximately 120 validation repertoires was identified by a subsequent analysis. Some TCR beta chains (roughly 160 of them) were listed as cytomegalovirus-associated. A classifier reportedly called cytomegalovirus status with high sensitivity and specificity.

Material for sequencing was PBMCs. The V call is TRBV27, the J call TRBJ2-7; 8 bases fit TRBD2. This clonotype originated in a woman younger than 35 in good health and CMV-seronegative. The CDR3 DNA sequence: TGTGCCAGCAGCCTTAGCGGGACCTCCTACGAGCAGTACTTC. Protein sequence: CASSLSGTSYEQYF.